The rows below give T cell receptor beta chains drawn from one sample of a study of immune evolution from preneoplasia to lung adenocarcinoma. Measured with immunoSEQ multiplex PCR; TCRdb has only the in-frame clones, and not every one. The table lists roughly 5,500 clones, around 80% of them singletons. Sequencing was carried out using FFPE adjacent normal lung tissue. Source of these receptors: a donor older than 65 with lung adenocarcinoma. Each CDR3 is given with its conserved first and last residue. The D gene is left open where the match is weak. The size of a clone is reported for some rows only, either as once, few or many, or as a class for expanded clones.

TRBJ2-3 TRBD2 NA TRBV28 TGTGCCAGCAGTTTTCTAGCGGGTACAGATACGCAGTATTTT CASSFLAGTDTQYF
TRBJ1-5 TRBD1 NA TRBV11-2 TGTGCCAGCAGCTTAGGGCCGACAGGGCATCAGCCCCAGCATTTT CASSLGPTGHQPQHF
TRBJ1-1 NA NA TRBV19 TGTGCCAGTAGCACCGGACTGTCCACTGAAGCTTTCTTT CASSTGLSTEAFF
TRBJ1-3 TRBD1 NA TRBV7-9 TGTGCCAGCAGTGTAACAGGGGTGCGGAGCTCTGGAAACACCATATATTTT CASSVTGVRSSGNTIYF
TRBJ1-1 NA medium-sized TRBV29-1 TGCAGCGTTGTTCACAGCATGAACACTGAAGCTTTCTTT CSVVHSMNTEAFF
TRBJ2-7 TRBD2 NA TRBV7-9 TGTGCCAGCAGCGCCGACGTGACTAGCGGAACCTACGAGCAGTACTTC CASSADVTSGTYEQYF
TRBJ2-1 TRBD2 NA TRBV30 TGTGCCTGGAGGGCGACTAGCGGGAGATTTAGGAATGAGCAGTTCTTC CAWRATSGRFRNEQFF
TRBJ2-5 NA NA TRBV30 TGTGCCTGGAGTCCACTGACCCAGGGGGAGACCCAGTACTTC CAWSPLTQGETQYF
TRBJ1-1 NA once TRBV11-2 TGTGCCAGCAGCTCGGGATGGTGGGCTTTCTTT CASSSGWWAFF
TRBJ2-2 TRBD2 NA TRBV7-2 TGTGCCAGCAGCGGATATAGCGGGAGGGGCGACGGGGAGCTGTTTTTT CASSGYSGRGDGELFF
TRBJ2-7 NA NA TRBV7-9 TGTGCCAGCAGACCGGACGCCCGCGGGAACGAGCAGTACTTC CASRPDARGNEQYF
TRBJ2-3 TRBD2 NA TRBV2 TGTGCCAGCAGTGGACTAGCGGGCACAGATACGCAGTATTTT CASSGLAGTDTQYF
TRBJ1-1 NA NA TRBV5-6 TGTGCCAGCAGCCGGACCGGTGAAGCTTTCTTT CASSRTGEAFF
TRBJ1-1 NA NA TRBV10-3 TGTGCCACCCGGCTAATCCATCTCGTGGACACTGAAGCTTTCTTT CATRLIHLVDTEAFF
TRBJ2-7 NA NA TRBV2 TGTGCCAGCAGTGAAATAGGGCCCGAGCAGTACTTC CASSEIGPEQYF
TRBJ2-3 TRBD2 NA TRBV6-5 TGTGCCAGCAGTTCGCCGCGAGCGGGGGCAGGAGATACGCAGTATTTT CASSSPRAGAGDTQYF
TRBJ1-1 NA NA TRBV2 TGTGCCAGCAGTGAGGAACTCGAAGCTTTCTTT CASSEELEAFF
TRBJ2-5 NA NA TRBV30 TGTGCCTGGAGTGTACAGCGGGAGACCCAGTACTTC CAWSVQRETQYF
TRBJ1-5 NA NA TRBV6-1 TGTGCCAGCCAAGAGTATAGCAATCAGCCCCAGCATTTT CASQEYSNQPQHF
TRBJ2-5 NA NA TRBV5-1 TGCGCCAGCAGCTGGACTCTACCCGCCGAGACCCAGTACTTC CASSWTLPAETQYF
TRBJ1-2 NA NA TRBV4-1 TGCGCCAGCAGCCAAGACCAGGGGCAGGGCTATGGCTACACCTTC CASSQDQGQGYGYTF
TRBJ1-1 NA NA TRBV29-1 TGCAGCGTTGCGACCAATGAGAACACTGAAGCTTTCTTT CSVATNENTEAFF
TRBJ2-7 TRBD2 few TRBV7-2 TGTGCCAGCAGCTCGAGACTAGCGGGAGGGTACGAGCAGTACTTC CASSSRLAGGYEQYF
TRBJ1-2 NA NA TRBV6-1 TGTGCCAGCAGTGAATTCAGGGGAGCCTATGGCTACACCTTC CASSEFRGAYGYTF
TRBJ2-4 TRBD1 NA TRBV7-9 TGTGCCAGCAGCTTAGGGGCGGACAGGCTAAACATTCAGTACTTC CASSLGADRLNIQYF
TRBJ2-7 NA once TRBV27 TGTGCCAGCAGCTCCAACCGGGCCCAGTCCCGCGAGCAGTACTTC CASSSNRAQSREQYF
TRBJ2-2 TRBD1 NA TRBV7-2 TGTGCCAGCAGCTTAGACACCTTGACAGGGAGCAACACCGGGGAGCTGTTTTTT CASSLDTLTGSNTGELFF
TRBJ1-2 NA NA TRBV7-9 TGTGCCAGCAGCTTAGCCATCCCTAACTATGGCTACACCTTC CASSLAIPNYGYTF
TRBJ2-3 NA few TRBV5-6 TGTGCCAGCAGCTTGCGTCGGCGGGACAGCACAGATACGCAGTATTTT CASSLRRRDSTDTQYF
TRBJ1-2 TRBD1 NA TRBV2 TGTGCCAGCAGTGGGATACAGGGGGCGCATGGCTACACCTTC CASSGIQGAHGYTF
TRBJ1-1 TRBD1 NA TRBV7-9 TGTGCCAGCAGCTCGCAACCGGGACAGGTACCTGAAGCTTTCTTT CASSSQPGQVPEAFF
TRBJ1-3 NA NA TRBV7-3 TGTGCCAGCAGCTTAACGAGGGAGGGAAACACCATATATTTT CASSLTREGNTIYF
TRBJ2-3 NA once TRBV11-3 TGTGCCAGCAGTTACGGAGACGACACAGATACGCAGTATTTT CASSYGDDTDTQYF
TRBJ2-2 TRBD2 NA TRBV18 TGTGCCAGCTCACCCCGAGCGGGAGAGGCCGGGGAGCTGTTTTTT CASSPRAGEAGELFF
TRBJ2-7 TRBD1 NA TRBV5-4 TGTGCCAGCAGCGGACAGGGGGCCTACGAGCAGTACTTC CASSGQGAYEQYF
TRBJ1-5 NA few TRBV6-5 TGTGCCAGCAGTGGGGCCATGTATCAGCCCCAGCATTTT CASSGAMYQPQHF
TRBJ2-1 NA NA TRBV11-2 TGTGCCAGCAGCACTTACCCGGCTGAGCAGTTCTTC CASSTYPAEQFF
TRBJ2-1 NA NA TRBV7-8 TGTGCCAGCAGCTTATCGGACAGAAATACTTACAATGAGCAGTTCTTC CASSLSDRNTYNEQFF
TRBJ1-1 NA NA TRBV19 TGTGCCAGTAAAGGCGGGATGAACACTGAAGCTTTCTTT CASKGGMNTEAFF
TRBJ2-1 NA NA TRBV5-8 TGTGCCAGCAGCCCTGAGGCAGCTAACAATGAGCAGTTCTTC CASSPEAANNEQFF
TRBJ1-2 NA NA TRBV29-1 TGCAGCGTCGCCGGGACCCTAAACGCAGTTAGCTACACCTTC CSVAGTLNAVSYTF
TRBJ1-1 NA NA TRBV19 TGTGCCAGTAGTACCGGACAGTGGGGGACTGAAGCTTTCTTT CASSTGQWGTEAFF
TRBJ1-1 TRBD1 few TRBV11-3 TGTGCCAGCAGCAGACAGGGGAACACTGAAGCTTTCTTT CASSRQGNTEAFF
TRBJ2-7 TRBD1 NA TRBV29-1 TGCAGCGTGGTGACAGGGTTCAACGAGCAGTACTTC CSVVTGFNEQYF
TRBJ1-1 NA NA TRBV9 TGTGCCAGCAGCGTCGGGCAGGAGAGAACTGAAGCTTTCTTT CASSVGQERTEAFF
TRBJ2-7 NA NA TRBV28 TGTGCCAGCAGACTAGGCTACGAGCAGTACTTC CASRLGYEQYF
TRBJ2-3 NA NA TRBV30 TGTGTCGGACGAGCAGCCTCGGGGTCAGATACGCAGTATTTT CVGRAASGSDTQYF
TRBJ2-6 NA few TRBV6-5 TGTGCCAGCAGTTACGGGGCTCCTGGGGCCAACGTCCTGACTTTC CASSYGAPGANVLTF
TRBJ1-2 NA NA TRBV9 TGTGCCAGCAGCACGGCGGGGGGGCCTGATGGCTACACCTTC CASSTAGGPDGYTF
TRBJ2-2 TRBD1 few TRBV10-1 TGCGCCAGCGGCTCGGGGACAGGAGGGACCGGGGAGCTGTTTTTT CASGSGTGGTGELFF